These 20 T cell receptor beta chains came from one sample sequenced in a study of OX40 agonist ivuxolimab in advanced cancers. Clones were read by immunoSEQ multiplex PCR, and TCRdb kept only the in-frame ones, dropping some. This table has about 26,000 clones, approximately 83% appearing once. The sequenced sample was CD4+ or CD8+ T cells sorted from blood, obtained in a trial of the OX40 agonist ivuxolimab. These receptors were collected from an adult with an advanced solid tumor such as melanoma, head and neck, liver or kidney cancer.

The chain uses TRBV14 and TRBJ1-1; D remains unclear. V shed 4 bases and J shed 4 bases, with 10 bases lying between them. The CDR3 extends over 13 amino acids. Germline V gene sequence: CDR1 SGHDN, CDR2 FVKESK. The CDR3 DNA sequence: TGTGCCAGCAGCCTGGGGTCTGTCACTGAAGCTTTCTTT. It codes for CASSLGSVTEAFF.

The chain links TRBV9 to TRBJ2-7; 7 nucleotides agree with TRBD2. The CDR3 has 15 residues. Germline V CDR1 and CDR2: SGDLS, YYNGEE. V trimming: 0 bases; J trimming: 0 bases; junction bases outside the gene matches: 3. The CDR3 nucleotides are TGTGCCAGCAGCGTAGGGGGAGGGTACTCCTACGAGCAGTACTTC. This encodes CASSVGGGYSYEQYF.

The chain employs TRBV5-4 and TRBJ2-3; tentatively, D is TRBD1 (6 bases). This CDR3 comprises 16 residues. The germline V and J ends were trimmed by 0 bases and 6 bases, with 17 bases remaining between them. CDR1 is SGHNT, CDR2 YYREEE, per germline (reference sequence). Here the CDR3 reads CASSLAKSTGPDTQYF. For the CDR3, the DNA is TGTGCCAGCAGCTTGGCCAAGAGCACAGGGCCGGATACGCAGTATTTT. Complete variable domain (other parts from reference TRBV5-4 and TRBJ2-3): ETGVTQSPTHLIKTRGQQVTLRCSSQSGHNTVSWYQQALGQGPQFIFQYYREEENGRGNFPPRFSGLQFPNYSSELNVNALELDDSALYLCASSLAKSTGPDTQYFGPGTRLTVL.

The V and J genes are TRBV7-3 and TRBJ2-1; maybe TRBD2 (6 bases). CDR3 length: 16 amino acids. Trimming took off 0 bases at V and 7 bases at J, with 16 bases between the two ends. The V gene's germline CDR1 is SGHTA and CDR2 FQGTGA. CDR3 DNA sequence: TGTGCCAGCAGCTTAACGGTCCGCGGGGCTCAAAATGAGCAGTTCTTC. Translation gives CASSLTVRGAQNEQFF. The variable domain in full, with the rest retrieved from reference TRBV7-3 and TRBJ2-1, is GAGVSQTPSNKVTEKGKYVELRCDPISGHTALYWYRQSLGQGPEFLIYFQGTGAADDSGLPNDRFFAVRPEGSVSTLKIQRTERGDSAVYLCASSLTVRGAQNEQFFGPGTRLTVL.

This clone was found a few times. The J gene is TRBJ1-3, the V gene TRBV5-1; D remains unclear. V lost 5 bases and J 0 bases, leaving 15 bases between the germline ends. CDR3 size: 16 residues. The germline CDR1 and CDR2 sequences are SGHRS and YFSETQ. CDR3 residues: CASREGSTSSGNTIYF. CDR3 coding DNA: TGCGCCAGCAGGGAGGGTTCTACTAGCTCTGGAAACACCATATATTTT.

This chain joins TRBV6-5 and TRBJ1-6; D is uncertain. In germline, CDR1 is MNHEY, CDR2 SVGAGI. The V end was cut by 7 bases, the J end by 8 bases, with 9 bases between. CDR3 length: 12 amino acids. The chain's CDR3 is CASIGGDSPLHF. In DNA form, the CDR3 reads TGTGCCAGCATAGGCGGAGATTCACCCCTCCACTTT.

The V gene is TRBV27, the J gene TRBJ2-7; D not certain. Germline CDR1 and CDR2: MNHEY and SMNVEV (reference sequence). The CDR3 is made up of 14 amino acids. Between the trimmed V and J ends, which lost 4 bases and 0 bases, there was a span of 10 bases. CDR3 protein: CASSSAPRSYEQYF. As DNA, the CDR3 is TGTGCCAGCAGTTCTGCCCCGCGCTCCTACGAGCAGTACTTC.

A single count supports this clone. This chain joins TRBV7-2 and TRBJ1-1; 7 positions agree with TRBD1. The germline CDR1 and CDR2 sequences are SGHTA and FQGNSA. CDR3 length: 14 amino acids. Germline trimming cut 3 bases from V and 1 base from J; bases unmatched to any gene: 2. The CDR3 loop is CASSFEGANTEAFF. In nucleotides, the CDR3 is TGTGCCAGCAGCTTTGAGGGGGCGAACACTGAAGCTTTCTTT.

The chain has TRBV5-6 and TRBJ2-3; perhaps TRBD2 as D (5 bases). This CDR3 contains 16 residues. V was clipped by 2 bases and J by 6 bases, with 19 bases between them. Germline CDR1 SGHDT, CDR2 YYEEEE. The CDR3 DNA reads TGTGCCAGCAGCTTCCTAAACCCCGAGGGTGGGGATACGCAGTATTTT. Translating gives CASSFLNPEGGDTQYF.

This clone was seen a handful of times. The chain has TRBV19 and TRBJ1-6; possibly TRBD1 for D (5 bases). The length of the CDR3 is 13 residues. Trimming shortened V by 4 bases and J by 10 bases, and 11 bases separated the two germline ends. The germline CDR1 and CDR2 sequences are LNHDA and SQIVND (reference sequence). This CDR3 is CASSTRGGSPLHF. CDR3 bases: TGTGCCAGTAGTACTAGGGGAGGATCACCCCTCCACTTT.

V is TRBV11-2 and J is TRBJ2-5; D unresolved. V gave up 4 bases and J gave up 5 bases, with 11 bases separating them. The CDR3 has 13 amino acids. Germline CDR1 is SGHAT and CDR2 is FQNNGV. The CDR3 loop reads CASSWTPSETQYF. The CDR3 bases are TGTGCCAGCAGCTGGACCCCCAGCGAGACCCAGTACTTC.

The V call is TRBV7-2, the J call TRBJ1-1; D call uncertain. The CDR3 is made up of 13 amino acids. Germline CDR1 and CDR2: SGHTA and FQGNSA. V lost 5 bases, J lost 1 base, and 8 bases lay in between. The CDR3, as DNA: TGTGCCAGCAGCCTGCCGCGGAACACTGAAGCTTTCTTT. Protein: CASSLPRNTEAFF.

The chain couples TRBV9 to TRBJ2-1; 11 positions match TRBD2. The CDR3 extends over 14 amino acids. Trimming cost V 3 bases and J 7 bases; bases outside gene matches: 3. The germline CDR1 and CDR2 sequences are SGDLS and YYNGEE. In DNA form, the CDR3 reads TGTGCCAGCAGCGGTTTAGCGGGGGGGAATGAGCAGTTCTTC. Its translation is CASSGLAGGNEQFF.

This sequence joins TRBV2 and TRBJ1-2; TRBD1 is a possible D gene (5 bases). V was clipped by 6 bases and J by 4 bases, with 15 bases between them. Germline values: CDR1 SNHLY, CDR2 FYNNEI. The length of the CDR3 is 14 residues. Written as DNA, the CDR3 is TGTGCCAGCAGCCCGGAGGGGTTCATCTATGGCTACACCTTC. This translates into CASSPEGFIYGYTF.

V and J are TRBV5-5 and TRBJ2-5; TRBD1 is a possible D gene (5 bases). Looked up from germline, CDR1 is SGHKS and CDR2 is YYEKEE (reference sequence). This CDR3 has 13 amino acids. Between the trimmed V and J ends, which lost 6 bases and 5 bases, there was a span of 14 bases. Here the CDR3 reads CASTPQGSETQYF. CDR3 nucleotide sequence: TGTGCCAGCACCCCTCAGGGTAGTGAGACCCAGTACTTC.

The J gene is TRBJ2-5, the V gene TRBV6-1; unclear D gene. V shed 5 bases and J shed 3 bases, with 10 bases lying between them. Germline assignment: CDR1 MNHNS and CDR2 SASEGT. This CDR3 contains 13 residues. In nucleotides, the CDR3 is TGTGCCAGCAGTCCCTGGCTAGAAGAGACCCAGTACTTC. Amino acid sequence: CASSPWLEETQYF.

This clone was picked up a small number of times. The chain employs TRBV10-1 and TRBJ1-1, with a possible D match to TRBD1 (5 bases). This CDR3 has 14 amino acids. CDR1 is WNHNN and CDR2 is SYGVQD in the germline V gene (reference sequence). Trimming shortened V by 0 bases and J by 6 bases, and 11 bases separated the two germline ends. This CDR3 reads CASSESGHGAEAFF. DNA of the CDR3: TGCGCCAGCAGTGAGTCAGGACACGGGGCTGAAGCTTTCTTT.

In regard to this clone: Other DNA sequences in this specimen translate into the identical CDR3. The chain has TRBV9 and TRBJ2-5; D is perhaps TRBD2 (6 bases). V was shortened by 4 bases and J by 2 bases, with 9 bases between the two germline ends. The CDR3 totals 13 residues. CDR1 SGDLS and CDR2 YYNGEE come from the germline V gene. CDR3 coding DNA: TGTGCCAGCAGCCTGACTAGGCAAGAGACCCAGTACTTC. The encoded protein is CASSLTRQETQYF.

In this sample, this clone turned up once. The V and J genes are TRBV27 and TRBJ1-4; a weak D match, TRBD1 (5 bases). The CDR3 runs 18 residues. Germline V lookup: CDR1 MNHEY, CDR2 SMNVEV (reference sequence). V was pared by 4 bases and J by 3 bases, with 21 bases between. CDR3 nucleotide sequence: TGTGCCAGCAGTTCACCCCCCGGGGTGGGGGGGGCTAATGAAAAACTGTTTTTT. Its protein is CASSSPPGVGGANEKLFF.

This clone has just one count. The chain uses TRBV18 and TRBJ1-4; maybe TRBD1 (5 bases). The CDR3 is made up of 14 amino acids. Trimming stripped 8 bases from V and 5 bases from J, with 15 bases between. Germline values: CDR1 KGHSH, CDR2 LQKENI. The CDR3 protein is CASVGSGTNEKLFF. The CDR3 DNA reads as TGTGCCAGCGTCGGCTCAGGGACCAATGAAAAACTGTTTTTT.